Below, 25 T cell receptor beta chains from the same sample are listed, as sequenced in a study of blood T cell repertoires in COVID-19. Clones were sequenced by immunoSEQ multiplex PCR, and TCRdb holds only the in-frame ones, with some missing. Altogether roughly 420,000 clones are present, more than 75% being singletons, with the ten largest covering around 0.95%. The sample comprised PBMCs or T cells enriched from blood (not recorded which). The receptors stem from a woman aged 25-40 years with acute COVID-19.

This rearrangement joins TRBV7-3 to TRBJ2-1; TRBD1 might be the D (6 bases). Germline loops: CDR1 SGHTA, CDR2 FQGTGA. V was clipped by 0 bases and J by 7 bases, with 10 bases between them. CDR3 length equals 14 residues. CDR3 sequence: CASSLTGAENEQFF. CDR3 sequence (DNA): TGTGCCAGCAGCTTAACGGGGGCTGAGAATGAGCAGTTCTTC.

This sequence joins TRBV19 and TRBJ1-2, with D uncertain. Germline V CDR1 and CDR2: LNHDA, SQIVND (reference sequence). This CDR3 has 14 residues. V gave up 1 base and J gave up 4 bases, with 10 bases separating them. The CDR3 DNA reads as TGTGCCAGTAGTATAGTAACAGACGTCTATGGCTACACCTTC. Protein sequence: CASSIVTDVYGYTF. The whole variable domain, filled in from reference TRBV19 and TRBJ1-2, reads DGGITQSPKYLFRKEGQNVTLSCEQNLNHDAMYWYRQDPGQGLRLIYYSQIVNDFQKGDIAEGYSVSREKKESFPLTVTSAQKNPTAFYLCASSIVTDVYGYTFGSGTRLTVV.

The chain has TRBV15 and TRBJ2-7, with TRBD1 identical over 10 bases. The CDR3 is 19 amino acids. The V gene end was trimmed by 1 base and the J gene end by 0 bases; junction bases not matched to a gene: 12. From germline, CDR1 is LNHNV and CDR2 YYDKDF (reference sequence). This CDR3 reads CATSRGGTGVKTHSYEQYF. The CDR3 bases are TGTGCCACCAGCAGAGGCGGGACAGGGGTAAAAACCCACTCCTACGAGCAGTACTTC.

The V and J genes are TRBV7-9 and TRBJ2-3; TRBD1 matches 11 bases. Germline CDR1 SEHNR, CDR2 FQNEAQ (reference sequence). This CDR3 has 16 residues. V lost 5 bases, J lost 1 base, and 5 bases stayed unmatched. The CDR3 reads CASSIGTGGRTDTQYF. The CDR3 DNA sequence: TGTGCCAGCAGCATTGGGACAGGGGGACGCACAGATACGCAGTATTTT.

This chain connects TRBV29-1 to TRBJ2-1; TRBD2 agrees at 12 bases. With 6 bases clipped from V and 0 bases from J, the junction kept 6 bases outside the gene matches. Germline CDR1 SQVTM, CDR2 ANQGSEA. The CDR3 spans 16 residues. Written as DNA, the CDR3 is TGCAGCGTCACTACTAGCGGGGGGAGCTCCTACAATGAGCAGTTCTTC. Translated, it gives CSVTTSGGSSYNEQFF.

V is TRBV30 and J is TRBJ1-3, with 9 bases matching TRBD1. This CDR3 comprises 14 residues. Germline V gene sequence: CDR1 GTSNPN, CDR2 SVGIG (reference sequence). The trim removed 5 bases at V and 2 bases at J, leaving 4 bases unmatched. The CDR3 DNA reads as TGTGCCTGGGGGGGGACAGGGACTGGAAACACCATATATTTT. Translated, it gives CAWGGTGTGNTIYF.

Regarding this clone: Mismatch with germline at one junction end may stem from a read error. The rearrangement uses TRBV4-2 and TRBJ2-1, with 9 bases fitting TRBD2. The CDR3 is 17 amino acids. CDR1 and CDR2 from the germline V gene are LGHNA and YNFKEQ. The CDR3 loop is CANSQDGTRGGHDEQFF. In nucleotides, the CDR3 is TGTGCCAACAGCCAAGATGGGACGCGGGGGGGCCACGATGAGCAGTTCTTC.

This chain uses TRBV7-9 with TRBJ2-3; TRBD2 might be the D (7 bases). The CDR3 is 14 amino acids. The V and J ends lost 2 bases and 4 bases respectively, with 10 bases between them. Germline V gene sequence: CDR1 SEHNR, CDR2 FQNEAQ (reference sequence). CDR3 amino acids: CASSLRGGPDTQYF. Written as DNA, the CDR3 is TGTGCCAGCAGCTTAAGGGGGGGCCCAGATACGCAGTATTTT.

The chain uses TRBV7-9 and TRBJ2-2; TRBD2 aligns across 11 bases. In germline, CDR1 is SEHNR, CDR2 FQNEAQ (reference sequence). This CDR3 contains 16 residues. After removal of 5 bases from V and 3 bases from J, the junction contained 5 bases not matched to a gene. CDR3 nucleotides: TGTGCCAGCAGCACAACTAGCGGGGGCCACACCGGGGAGCTGTTTTTT. Translation: CASSTTSGGHTGELFF. Using reference TRBV7-9 and TRBJ2-2 for the parts outside the CDR3, the full variable domain is DTGVSQNPRHKITKRGQNVTFRCDPISEHNRLYWYRQTLGQGPEFLTYFQNEAQLEKSRLLSDRFSAERPKGSFSTLEIQRTEQGDSAMYLCASSTTSGGHTGELFFGEGSRLTVL.

The rearrangement links TRBV5-1 to TRBJ2-2, with D unresolved. Germline CDR1 reads SGHRS; CDR2 reads YFSETQ. Trimming shortened V by 5 bases and J by 4 bases, and 18 bases separated the two germline ends. This CDR3 spans 16 amino acids. As DNA, the CDR3 is TGCGCCAGCAGGATCTCTACAGCCTCGACCACCGGGGAGCTGTTTTTT. This translates into CASRISTASTTGELFF.

The chain uses TRBV18 and TRBJ1-2; maybe TRBD1 (5 bases). Germline lookup yields CDR1 KGHSH and CDR2 LQKENI. Trimming removed 0 bases at V and 3 bases at J, with 11 bases between. The CDR3 extends over 15 amino acids. CDR3 bases: TGTGCCAGCTCACCACCGGGGCAGGCGGACTATGGCTACACCTTC. Translated: CASSPPGQADYGYTF.

The J gene is TRBJ2-2, the V gene TRBV10-2, with unresolved D. Germline-derived CDR1 and CDR2 are WSHSY and SAAADI. The germline V and J ends were trimmed by 0 bases and 4 bases, with 9 bases remaining between them. The CDR3 loop spans 15 amino acids. Here the CDR3 DNA reads TGCGCCAGCAGTGAGTCCTCGGTGGTCACCGGGGAGCTGTTTTTT. Its protein is CASSESSVVTGELFF.

Only one count was recorded for this clone. The chain links TRBV29-1 to TRBJ2-1, with TRBD2 matching over 10 bases. This CDR3 comprises 14 residues. The V gene's germline CDR1 is SQVTM and CDR2 ANQGSEA. The V and J ends lost 6 bases and 3 bases, in that order; junction bases with no gene match: 5. CDR3 in DNA: TGCAGCGTGAAGCGGGGGGGCCTCTACAATGAGCAGTTCTTC. It yields the protein CSVKRGGLYNEQFF.

The gene calls are TRBV7-9 and TRBJ1-4; D perhaps matches TRBD1 (6 bases). This CDR3 spans 15 amino acids. CDR1 SEHNR and CDR2 FQNEAQ come from the germline V gene (reference sequence). V was trimmed by 0 bases and J by 4 bases, leaving 9 bases between them. CDR3 in DNA: TGTGCCAGCAGCTTAGCGGGGGCGAGTAATGAAAAACTGTTTTTT. This translates into CASSLAGASNEKLFF.

This chain uses TRBV9 with TRBJ1-4, with D perhaps matching TRBD1 (5 bases). The CDR3 is made up of 16 amino acids. In germline, CDR1 is SGDLS, CDR2 YYNGEE. The V gene lost 4 bases and the J gene lost 2 bases, with 15 bases spanning the gap. The CDR3 nucleotides read TGTGCCAGCAGCCCGGGGACTACCGTCACTAATGAAAAACTGTTTTTT. Protein sequence: CASSPGTTVTNEKLFF.

The V and J genes are TRBV5-1 and TRBJ2-3, with a tentative D call TRBD1 (7 bases). Trimming removed 5 bases at V and 3 bases at J, with 13 bases between. The CDR3 covers 14 residues. The germline V gene encodes CDR1 SGHRS and CDR2 YFSETQ. The CDR3 coding sequence is TGCGCCAGCAGACTGACAGGGAGGACAGATACGCAGTATTTT. Translating gives CASRLTGRTDTQYF. Combining the CDR3 with reference TRBV5-1 and TRBJ2-3 gives the whole variable domain KAGVTQTPRYLIKTRGQQVTLSCSPISGHRSVSWYQQTPGQGLQFLFEYFSETQRNKGNFPGRFSGRQFSNSRSEMNVSTLELGDSALYLCASRLTGRTDTQYFGPGTRLTVL.

For the CDR3, the DNA is TGTGCCAGCATGCCGACAGGGGTGGATGAGCAGTTCTTC. Residues: CASMPTGVDEQFF. The chain uses TRBV12-3 or TRBV12-4 and TRBJ2-1, with 8 nucleotides matching TRBD1. The CDR3 extends over 13 amino acids. After removal of 7 bases from V and 8 bases from J, the junction contained 7 bases not matched to a gene.

This chain connects TRBV7-2 to TRBJ1-2; tentatively, D is TRBD1 (6 bases). The CDR3 spans 15 residues. Trimming pared 1 base from V and 7 bases from J, leaving 16 bases between. Germline V lookup: CDR1 SGHTA, CDR2 FQGNSA. CDR3 protein: CASSLDRVVERGYTF. The CDR3 coding sequence is TGTGCCAGCAGCTTAGACAGGGTGGTGGAACGTGGCTACACCTTC.

J is TRBJ2-2 and V is TRBV5-4; 10 nucleotides agree with TRBD2. V lost 0 bases and J lost 2; bases outside the gene matches: 4. The CDR3 spans 17 residues. From germline, CDR1 is SGHNT and CDR2 YYREEE (reference sequence). The CDR3, as DNA: TGTGCCAGCAGCTTGGGTCTAGCGGGGGCTAACACCGGGGAGCTGTTTTTT. This encodes CASSLGLAGANTGELFF.

The V gene is TRBV9, the J gene TRBJ1-3; no clear D gene. The V gene lost 1 base and the J gene lost 0 bases, with 14 bases spanning the gap. The germline V gene has CDR1 SGDLS and CDR2 YYNGEE. The CDR3 is 17 amino acids. The CDR3 region has the DNA TGTGCCAGCAGCGTATCCGCAGACTTAGTCTCTGGAAACACCATATATTTT. Translated, it gives CASSVSADLVSGNTIYF.

The chain recombines TRBV12-3 or TRBV12-4 with TRBJ1-2; D unresolved. The CDR3 loop spans 13 amino acids. Trimming left V 6 bases short and J 14 bases short, with 22 bases between. CDR3 nucleotide sequence: TGTGCCAGCAGCTACCCGGAGGGAGGGCGGTTAACCTTC. It translates to CASSYPEGGRLTF.

The genes are TRBV6-5 and TRBJ2-7, with 9 bases lining up with TRBD1. V shed 6 bases, J shed 7 bases, and the junction held 13 bases outside the gene matches. This CDR3 has 15 residues. The germline CDR1 and CDR2 sequences are MNHEY and SVGAGI. The CDR3 protein is CASSRGQGSVREQYF. The CDR3 region has the DNA TGTGCCAGCAGCCGGGGACAGGGTAGTGTGAGGGAGCAGTACTTC.

This clone was found once. The V call is TRBV6-4, the J call TRBJ1-2, with 7 bases lining up with TRBD1. This CDR3 comprises 16 residues. V was clipped by 0 bases and J by 7 bases; unmatched bases: 11. Germline V CDR1 and CDR2: MRHNA, SNTAGT. The CDR3 bases are TGTGCCAGCAGTGACTCGTGGGACAGCCTGGAGGCTGGCTACACCTTC. As protein: CASSDSWDSLEAGYTF.

The chain employs TRBV14 and TRBJ1-1; D is uncertain. With 8 bases removed from V and 0 bases from J, the gap between germline ends came to 10 bases. The V gene's germline CDR1 is SGHDN and CDR2 FVKESK. The CDR3 has 13 amino acids. CDR3 nucleotide sequence: TGTGCCAGCCGCAGCGATATGAACACTGAAGCTTTCTTT. Protein sequence: CASRSDMNTEAFF. Full variable domain (missing parts from reference TRBV14 and TRBJ1-1): EAGVTQFPSHSVIEKGQTVTLRCDPISGHDNLYWYRRVMGKEIKFLLHFVKESKQDESGMPNNRFLAERTGGTYSTLKVQPAELEDSGVYFCASRSDMNTEAFFGQGTRLTVV.

This rearrangement joins TRBV19 to TRBJ1-1; D is uncertain. The CDR3 spans 13 residues. V shed 3 bases and J shed 0 bases, with 5 bases lying between them. Looked up from germline, CDR1 is LNHDA and CDR2 is SQIVND (reference sequence). This CDR3 is CASSMSLNTEAFF. In nucleotides, the CDR3 is TGTGCCAGTAGTATGTCTCTGAACACTGAAGCTTTCTTT.